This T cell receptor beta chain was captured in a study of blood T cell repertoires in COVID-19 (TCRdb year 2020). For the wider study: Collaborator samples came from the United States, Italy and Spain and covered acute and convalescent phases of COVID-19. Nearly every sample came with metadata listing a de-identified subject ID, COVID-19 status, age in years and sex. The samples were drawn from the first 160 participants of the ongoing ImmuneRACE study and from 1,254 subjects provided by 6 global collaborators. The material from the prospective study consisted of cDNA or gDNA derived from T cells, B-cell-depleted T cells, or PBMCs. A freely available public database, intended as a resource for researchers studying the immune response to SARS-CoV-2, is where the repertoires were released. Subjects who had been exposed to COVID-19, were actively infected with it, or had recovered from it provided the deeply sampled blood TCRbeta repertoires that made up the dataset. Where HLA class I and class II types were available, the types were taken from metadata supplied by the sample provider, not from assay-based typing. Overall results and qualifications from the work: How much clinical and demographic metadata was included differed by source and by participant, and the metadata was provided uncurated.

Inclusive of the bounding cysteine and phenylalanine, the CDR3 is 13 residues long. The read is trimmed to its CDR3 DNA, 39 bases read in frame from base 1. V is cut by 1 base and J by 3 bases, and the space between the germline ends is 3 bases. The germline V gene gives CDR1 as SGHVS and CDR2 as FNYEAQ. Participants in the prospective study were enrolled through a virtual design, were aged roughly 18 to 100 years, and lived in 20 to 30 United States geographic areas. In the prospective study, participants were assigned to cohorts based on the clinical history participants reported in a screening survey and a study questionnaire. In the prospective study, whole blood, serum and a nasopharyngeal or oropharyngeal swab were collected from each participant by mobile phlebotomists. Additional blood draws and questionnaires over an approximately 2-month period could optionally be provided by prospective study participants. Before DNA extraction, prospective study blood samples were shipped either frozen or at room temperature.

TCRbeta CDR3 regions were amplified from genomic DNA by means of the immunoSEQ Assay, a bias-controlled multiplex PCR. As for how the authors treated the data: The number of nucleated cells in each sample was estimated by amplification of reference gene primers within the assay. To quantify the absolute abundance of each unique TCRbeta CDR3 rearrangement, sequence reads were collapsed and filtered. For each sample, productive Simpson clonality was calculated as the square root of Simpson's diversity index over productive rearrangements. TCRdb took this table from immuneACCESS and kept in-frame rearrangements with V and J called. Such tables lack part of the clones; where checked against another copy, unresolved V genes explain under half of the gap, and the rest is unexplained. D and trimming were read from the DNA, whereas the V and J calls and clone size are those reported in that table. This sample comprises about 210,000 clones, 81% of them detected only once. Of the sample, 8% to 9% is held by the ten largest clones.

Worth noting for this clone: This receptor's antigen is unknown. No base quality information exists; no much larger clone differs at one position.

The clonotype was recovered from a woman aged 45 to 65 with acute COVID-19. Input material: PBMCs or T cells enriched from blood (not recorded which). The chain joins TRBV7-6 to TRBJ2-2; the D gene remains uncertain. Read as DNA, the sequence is TGTGCCAGCAGCTTAGGCGACACCGGGGAGCTGTTTTTT. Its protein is CASSLGDTGELFF.